This T cell receptor (beta chain) was recorded in a study of blood T cell repertoires in COVID-19. For the study at large: PBMCs, B-cell-depleted T cells, or T cells were the source of the cDNA or gDNA that made up the material.

The protocol was immunoSEQ multiplex PCR, while the TCRdb copy is restricted to in-frame clones and leaves out a portion. Of roughly 140,000 clones in the sample, around 84% are singletons; the top ten hold around 7.8%. CDR1 is KGHSH, CDR2 LQKENI, per germline. CDR3 size: 14 residues. V lost 2 bases and J lost 9; bases outside the gene matches: 7. The chain carries TRBV18 and TRBJ2-1; the match to TRBD2 covers 7 bases. The sample was PBMCs or T cells enriched from blood (not recorded which). The receptor comes from a man in his fifties who had recovered from COVID-19. The chain's CDR3 is CASSPTGGPLEQFF. CDR3 DNA sequence: TGTGCCAGCTCACCAACGGGGGGACCCCTTGAGCAGTTCTTC.